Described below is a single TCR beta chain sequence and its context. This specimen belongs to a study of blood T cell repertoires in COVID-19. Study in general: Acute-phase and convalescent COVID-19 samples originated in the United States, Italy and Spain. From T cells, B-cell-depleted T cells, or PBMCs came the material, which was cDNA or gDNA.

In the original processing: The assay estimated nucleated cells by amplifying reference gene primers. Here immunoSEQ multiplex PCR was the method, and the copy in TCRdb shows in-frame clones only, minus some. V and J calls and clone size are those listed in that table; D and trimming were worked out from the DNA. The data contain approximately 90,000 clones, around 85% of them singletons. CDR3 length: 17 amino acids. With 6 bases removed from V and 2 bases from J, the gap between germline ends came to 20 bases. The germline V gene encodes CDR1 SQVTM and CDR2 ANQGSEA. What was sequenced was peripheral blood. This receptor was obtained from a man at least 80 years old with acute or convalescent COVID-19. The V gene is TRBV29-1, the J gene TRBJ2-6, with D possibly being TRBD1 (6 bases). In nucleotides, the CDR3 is TGCAGCGTACAATCCCGGGACACATCCCCTGGGGCCAACGTCCTGACTTTC. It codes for CSVQSRDTSPGANVLTF.